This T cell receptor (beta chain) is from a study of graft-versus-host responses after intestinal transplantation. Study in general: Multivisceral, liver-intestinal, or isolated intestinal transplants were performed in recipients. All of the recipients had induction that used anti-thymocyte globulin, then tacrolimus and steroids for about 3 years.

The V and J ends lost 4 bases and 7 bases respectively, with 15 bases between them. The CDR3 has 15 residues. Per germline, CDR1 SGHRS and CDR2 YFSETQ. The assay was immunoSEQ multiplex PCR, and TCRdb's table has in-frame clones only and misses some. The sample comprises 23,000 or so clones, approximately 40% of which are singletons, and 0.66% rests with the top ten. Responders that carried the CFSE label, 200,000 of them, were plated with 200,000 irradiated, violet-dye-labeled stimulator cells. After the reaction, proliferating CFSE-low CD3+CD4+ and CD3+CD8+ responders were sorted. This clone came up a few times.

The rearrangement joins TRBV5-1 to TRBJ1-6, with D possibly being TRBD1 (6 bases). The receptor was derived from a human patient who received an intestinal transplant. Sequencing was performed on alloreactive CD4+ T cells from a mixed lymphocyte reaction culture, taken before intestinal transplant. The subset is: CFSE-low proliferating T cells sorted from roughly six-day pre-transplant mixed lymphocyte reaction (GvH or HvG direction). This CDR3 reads CASSPTRGWNSPLHF. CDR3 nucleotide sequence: TGCGCCAGCAGCCCTACCAGGGGATGGAATTCACCCCTCCACTTT.